The clone carrying this T cell receptor (beta chain) was picked up a small number of times. Its antigen is as yet unknown. Each CDR3 protein is one row after TCRdb ran MiXCR on the reads. The data contain around 170,000 distinct CDR3 sequences, 17% of them seen just once; the ten biggest clones take up around 19%. The data belong to a study of T cell repertoires in cytomegalovirus infection. Background on the study: Both CMV infection and a matching HLA type were indicated by public TCR beta signatures.

V was pared by 0 bases and J by 4 bases, with 16 bases between. The CDR3 extends over 16 amino acids. Germline V gene data show CDR1 as SGHVS and CDR2 as FQNEAQ. Study observations and caveats: Ex vivo, HLA-C-restricted CMV-specific TCR beta clonotypes prevailed over the rest of the response. Adding up the frequency of public TCR beta families identified people who carried CMV plus the relevant HLA.

The sample taken for sequencing was CD8+ T cells from PBMCs. The TCR comes from a human donor in good health (CMV status not recorded). Some clones in this sample may be carry-over from other donors' samples. The chain joins TRBV7-8 to TRBJ2-7; a possible D gene is TRBD1 (7 bases). The CDR3 region is CASSLAPGQGGYEQYF. The CDR3 DNA reads as TGTGCCAGCAGCTTAGCCCCAGGGCAGGGGGGTTACGAGCAGTACTTC.